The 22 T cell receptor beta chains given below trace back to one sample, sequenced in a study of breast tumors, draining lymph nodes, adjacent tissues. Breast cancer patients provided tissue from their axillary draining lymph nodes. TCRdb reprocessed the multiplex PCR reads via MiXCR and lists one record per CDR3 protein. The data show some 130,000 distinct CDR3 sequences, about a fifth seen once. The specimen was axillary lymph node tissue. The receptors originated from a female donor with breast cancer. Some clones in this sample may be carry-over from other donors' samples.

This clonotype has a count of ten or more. CDR3 coding DNA: TGTGCCAGCAGGGGGGGGGATACGCAGTATTTT. Protein product: CASRGGDTQYF. The chain uses TRBV6-1 and TRBJ2-3, with 7 bases lining up with TRBD2. Germline CDR1 MNHNS, CDR2 SASEGT. The CDR3 is made up of 11 amino acids. V dropped 6 bases and J dropped 6; count of bases not matched to a gene: 0.

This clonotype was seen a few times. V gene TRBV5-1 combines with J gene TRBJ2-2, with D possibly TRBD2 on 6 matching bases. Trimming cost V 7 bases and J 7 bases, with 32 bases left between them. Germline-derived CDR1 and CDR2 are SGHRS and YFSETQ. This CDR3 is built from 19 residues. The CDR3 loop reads CASRSRGVDQAGGFGELFF. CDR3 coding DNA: TGCGCCAGCCGATCCCGCGGTGTAGACCAAGCGGGCGGGTTCGGGGAGCTGTTTTTT.

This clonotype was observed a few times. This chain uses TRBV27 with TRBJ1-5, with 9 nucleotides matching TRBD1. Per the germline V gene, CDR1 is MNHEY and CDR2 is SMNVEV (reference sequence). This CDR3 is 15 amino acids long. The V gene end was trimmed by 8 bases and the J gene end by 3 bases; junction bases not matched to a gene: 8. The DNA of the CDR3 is TGTGCCAGCGGCCTTATACAGGGGGCCAATCAGCCCCAGCATTTT. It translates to CASGLIQGANQPQHF.

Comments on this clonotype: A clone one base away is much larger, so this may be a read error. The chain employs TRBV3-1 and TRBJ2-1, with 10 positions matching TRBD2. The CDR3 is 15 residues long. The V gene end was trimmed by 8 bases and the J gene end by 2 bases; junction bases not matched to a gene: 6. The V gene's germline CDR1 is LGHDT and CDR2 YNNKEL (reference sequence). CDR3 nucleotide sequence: TGTGCCAGCGGAACTAGCGGGGCCCCCTACAATGAGCAGTTCTTC. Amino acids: CASGTSGAPYNEQFF.

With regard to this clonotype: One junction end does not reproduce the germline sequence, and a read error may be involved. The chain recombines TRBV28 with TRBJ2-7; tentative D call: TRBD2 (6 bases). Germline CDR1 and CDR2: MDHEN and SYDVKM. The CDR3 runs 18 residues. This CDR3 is CASSSTPGVAQSSYVQYF. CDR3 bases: TGTGCCAGCAGTTCTACCCCGGGGGTAGCTCAAAGCTCCTACGTGCAGTACTTC.

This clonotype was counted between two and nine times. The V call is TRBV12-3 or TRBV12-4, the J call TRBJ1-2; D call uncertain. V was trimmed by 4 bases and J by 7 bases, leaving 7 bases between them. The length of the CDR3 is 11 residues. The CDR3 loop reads CASSSRPGYTF. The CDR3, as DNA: TGTGCCAGCAGTTCCCGGCCTGGCTACACCTTC.

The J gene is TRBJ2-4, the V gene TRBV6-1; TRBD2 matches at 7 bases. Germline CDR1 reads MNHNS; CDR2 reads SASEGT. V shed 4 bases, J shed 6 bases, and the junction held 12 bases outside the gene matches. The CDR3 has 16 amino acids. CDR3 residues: CASSASGTTTVNIQYF. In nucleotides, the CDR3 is TGTGCCAGCAGTGCATCCGGGACTACTACCGTAAACATTCAGTACTTC.

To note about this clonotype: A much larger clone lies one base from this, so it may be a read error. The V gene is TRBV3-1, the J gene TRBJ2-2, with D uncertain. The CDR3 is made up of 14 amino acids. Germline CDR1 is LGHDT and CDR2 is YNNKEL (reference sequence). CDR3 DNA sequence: TGTGCCAGCAGCCAGAGGCCCGCCTACGATTCGGTGTCTTTT. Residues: CASSQRPAYDSVSF.

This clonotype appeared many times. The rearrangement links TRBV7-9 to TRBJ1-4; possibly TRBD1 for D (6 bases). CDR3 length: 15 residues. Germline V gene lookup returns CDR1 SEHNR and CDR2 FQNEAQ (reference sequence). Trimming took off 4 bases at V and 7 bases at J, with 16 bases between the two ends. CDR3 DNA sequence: TGTGCCAGCAGCTCGCCGGACAGCACCGCTGAAAAACTGTTTTTT. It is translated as CASSSPDSTAEKLFF.

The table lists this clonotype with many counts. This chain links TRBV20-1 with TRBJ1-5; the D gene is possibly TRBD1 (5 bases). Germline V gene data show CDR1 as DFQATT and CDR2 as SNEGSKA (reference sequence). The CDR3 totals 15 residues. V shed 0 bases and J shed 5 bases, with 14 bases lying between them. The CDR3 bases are TGCAGTGCTAGAGATTTCCCAGGGCTGGATCAGCCCCAGCATTTT. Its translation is CSARDFPGLDQPQHF.

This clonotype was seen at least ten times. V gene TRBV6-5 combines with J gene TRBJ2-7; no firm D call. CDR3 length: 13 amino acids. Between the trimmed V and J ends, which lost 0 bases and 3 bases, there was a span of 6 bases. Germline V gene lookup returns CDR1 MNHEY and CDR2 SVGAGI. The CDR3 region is CASSYSDGYEQYF. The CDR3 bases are TGTGCCAGCAGTTACTCGGACGGCTACGAGCAGTACTTC.

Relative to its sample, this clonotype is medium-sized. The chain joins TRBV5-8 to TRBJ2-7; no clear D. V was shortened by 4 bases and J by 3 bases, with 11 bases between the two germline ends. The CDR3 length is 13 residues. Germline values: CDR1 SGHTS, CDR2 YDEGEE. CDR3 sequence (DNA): TGTGCCAGCAGCCCCCGACACCTCTACGAGCAGTACTTC. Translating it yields CASSPRHLYEQYF.

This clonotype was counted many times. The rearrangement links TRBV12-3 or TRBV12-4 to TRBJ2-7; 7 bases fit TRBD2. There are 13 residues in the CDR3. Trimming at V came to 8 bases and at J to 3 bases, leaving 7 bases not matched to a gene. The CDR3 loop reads CASGPGGFYEQYF. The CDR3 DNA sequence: TGTGCCAGCGGGCCGGGGGGTTTCTACGAGCAGTACTTC.

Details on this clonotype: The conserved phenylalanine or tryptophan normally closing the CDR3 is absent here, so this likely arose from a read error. CDR3 DNA: TGTGCCAGCAGTGACTCGACTTTTTGGAGGCTAGCGGACGACTCCTACGAGCAGTACCTC. This gives the protein CASSDSTFWRLADDSYEQYL. The rearrangement joins TRBV2 to TRBJ2-7, with 7 bases that match TRBD2. V lost 3 bases, J lost 0 bases, and 20 bases stayed unmatched. Germline V lookup: CDR1 SNHLY, CDR2 FYNNEI. The CDR3 totals 20 residues.

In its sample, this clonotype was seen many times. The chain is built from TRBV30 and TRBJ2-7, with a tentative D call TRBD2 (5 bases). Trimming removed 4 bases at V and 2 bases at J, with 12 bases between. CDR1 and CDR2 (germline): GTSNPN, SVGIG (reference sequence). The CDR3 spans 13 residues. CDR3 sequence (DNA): TGTGCCTGGACCTCGGGGAGTGCCTACGAGCAGTACTTC. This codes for CAWTSGSAYEQYF. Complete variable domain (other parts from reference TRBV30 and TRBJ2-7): SQTIHQWPATLVQPVGSPLSLECTVEGTSNPNLYWYRQAAGRGLQLLFYSVGIGQISSEVPQNLSASRPQDRQFILSSKKLLLSDSGFYLCAWTSGSAYEQYFGPGTRLTVT.

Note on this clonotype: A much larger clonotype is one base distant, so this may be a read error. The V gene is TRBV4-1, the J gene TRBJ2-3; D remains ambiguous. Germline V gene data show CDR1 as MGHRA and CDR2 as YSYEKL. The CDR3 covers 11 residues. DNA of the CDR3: TGCGCCAGCAGCCAAGAAGATACGCGGTATTTT. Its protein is CASSQEDTRYF.

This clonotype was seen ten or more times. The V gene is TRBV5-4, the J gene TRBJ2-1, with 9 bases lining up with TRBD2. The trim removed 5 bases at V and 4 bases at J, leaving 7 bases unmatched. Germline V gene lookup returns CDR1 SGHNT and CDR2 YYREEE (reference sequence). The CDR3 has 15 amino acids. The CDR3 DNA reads TGTGCCAGCAGTATACTAGCGGGTGAATACAATGAGCAGTTCTTC. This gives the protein CASSILAGEYNEQFF.

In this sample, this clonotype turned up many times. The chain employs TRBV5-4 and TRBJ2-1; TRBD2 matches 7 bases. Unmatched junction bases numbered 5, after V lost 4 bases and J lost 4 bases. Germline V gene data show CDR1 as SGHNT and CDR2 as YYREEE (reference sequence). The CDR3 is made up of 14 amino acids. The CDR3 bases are TGTGCCAGCAGCGCTAGCGGACCGTACAATGAGCAGTTCTTC. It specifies CASSASGPYNEQFF.

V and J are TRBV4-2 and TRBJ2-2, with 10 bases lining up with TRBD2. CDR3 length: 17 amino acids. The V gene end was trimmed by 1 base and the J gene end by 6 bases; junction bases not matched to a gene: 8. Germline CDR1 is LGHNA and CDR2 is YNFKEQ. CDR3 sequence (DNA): TGTGCCAGCAGCCAAGTTTCTCCTAGCGGGAGTCCCGGGGAGCTGTTTTTT. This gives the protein CASSQVSPSGSPGELFF.

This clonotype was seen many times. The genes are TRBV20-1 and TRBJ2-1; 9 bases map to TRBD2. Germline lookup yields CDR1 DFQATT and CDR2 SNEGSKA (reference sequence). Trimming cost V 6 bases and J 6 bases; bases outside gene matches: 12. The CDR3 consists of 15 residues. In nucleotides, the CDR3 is TGCAGTGCCGATAGACTAGCGGAGCGGATCAATGAGCAGTTCTTC. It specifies CSADRLAERINEQFF.

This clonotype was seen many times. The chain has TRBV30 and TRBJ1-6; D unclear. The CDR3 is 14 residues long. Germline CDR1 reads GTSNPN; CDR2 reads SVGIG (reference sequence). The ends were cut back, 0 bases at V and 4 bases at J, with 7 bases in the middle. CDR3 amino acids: CAWSVRSYNSPLHF. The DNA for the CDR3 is TGTGCCTGGAGTGTAAGGAGTTATAATTCACCCCTCCACTTT.

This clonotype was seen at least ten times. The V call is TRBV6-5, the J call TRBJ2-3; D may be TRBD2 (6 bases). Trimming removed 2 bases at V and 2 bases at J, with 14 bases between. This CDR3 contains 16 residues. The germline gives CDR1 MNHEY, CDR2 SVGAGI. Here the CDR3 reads CASSYGGSGYTDTQYF. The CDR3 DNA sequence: TGTGCCAGCAGTTACGGGGGTAGCGGATACACAGATACGCAGTATTTT.